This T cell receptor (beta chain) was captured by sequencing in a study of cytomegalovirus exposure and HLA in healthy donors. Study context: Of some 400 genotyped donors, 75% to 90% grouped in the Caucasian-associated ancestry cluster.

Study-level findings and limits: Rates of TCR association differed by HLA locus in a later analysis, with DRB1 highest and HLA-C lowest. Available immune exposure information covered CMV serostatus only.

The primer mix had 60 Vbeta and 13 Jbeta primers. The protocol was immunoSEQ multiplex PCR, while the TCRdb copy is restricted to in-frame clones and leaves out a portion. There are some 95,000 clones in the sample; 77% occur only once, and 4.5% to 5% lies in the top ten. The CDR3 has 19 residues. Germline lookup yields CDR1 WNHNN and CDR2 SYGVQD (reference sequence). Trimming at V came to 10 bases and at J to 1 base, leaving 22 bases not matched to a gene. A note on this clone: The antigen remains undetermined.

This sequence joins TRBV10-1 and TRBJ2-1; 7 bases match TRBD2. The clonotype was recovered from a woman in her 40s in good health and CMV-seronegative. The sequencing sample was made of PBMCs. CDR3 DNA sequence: TGCGCCAACCTACAAGCGGGACCACTATCTTTCCAATCCTACAATGAGCAGTTCTTC. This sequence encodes CANLQAGPLSFQSYNEQFF.